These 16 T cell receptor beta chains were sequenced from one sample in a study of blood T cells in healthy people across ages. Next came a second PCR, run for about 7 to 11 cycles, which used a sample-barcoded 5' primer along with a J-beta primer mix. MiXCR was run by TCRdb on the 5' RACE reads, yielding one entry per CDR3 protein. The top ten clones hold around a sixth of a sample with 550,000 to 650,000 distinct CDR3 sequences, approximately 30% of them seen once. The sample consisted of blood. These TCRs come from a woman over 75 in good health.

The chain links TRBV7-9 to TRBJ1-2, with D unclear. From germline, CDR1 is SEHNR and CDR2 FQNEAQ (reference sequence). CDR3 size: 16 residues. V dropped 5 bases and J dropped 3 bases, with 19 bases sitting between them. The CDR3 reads CASSPTGLGIDYGYTF. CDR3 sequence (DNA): TGTGCCAGCAGCCCAACGGGTTTGGGGATTGACTATGGCTACACCTTC.

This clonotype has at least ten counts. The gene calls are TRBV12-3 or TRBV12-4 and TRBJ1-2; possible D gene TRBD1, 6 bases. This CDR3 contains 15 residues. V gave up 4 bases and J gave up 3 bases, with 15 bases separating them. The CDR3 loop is CASSSTGRPDYGYTF. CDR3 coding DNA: TGTGCCAGCAGTTCAACAGGGCGCCCTGACTATGGCTACACCTTC.

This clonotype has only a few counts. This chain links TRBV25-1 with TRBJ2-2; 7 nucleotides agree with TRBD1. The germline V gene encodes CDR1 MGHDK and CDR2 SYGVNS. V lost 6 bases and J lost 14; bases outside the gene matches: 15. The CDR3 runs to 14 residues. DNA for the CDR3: TGTGCCAGCAGCGCCGGACAGGTACCGGGGAACCTGTTTTTT. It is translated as CASSAGQVPGNLFF.

CDR3 sequence (DNA): TGCGCCAGCAGCTTGACAGGGGGAGTTAACTATGGCTACACCTTC. It codes for CASSLTGGVNYGYTF. V usage is TRBV5-1 and J usage is TRBJ1-2; 8 bases align to TRBD1. V trimming: 1 base; J trimming: 1 base; junction bases outside the gene matches: 3. Per the germline V gene, CDR1 is SGHRS and CDR2 is YFSETQ. The CDR3 length is 15 residues.

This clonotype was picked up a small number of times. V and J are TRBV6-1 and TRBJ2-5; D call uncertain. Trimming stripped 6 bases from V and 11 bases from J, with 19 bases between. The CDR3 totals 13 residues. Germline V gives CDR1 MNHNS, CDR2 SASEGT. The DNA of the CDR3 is TGTGCCAGCAGGGGGTCAGCCTTCAATGAGCAGTACTTC. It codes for CASRGSAFNEQYF.

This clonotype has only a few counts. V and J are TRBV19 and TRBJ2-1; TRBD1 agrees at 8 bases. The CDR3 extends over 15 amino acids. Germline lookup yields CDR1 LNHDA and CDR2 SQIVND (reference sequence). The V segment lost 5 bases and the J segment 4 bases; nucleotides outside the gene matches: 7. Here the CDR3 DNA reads TGTGCCAGTAGTCCGGGACAGGTGGGATACAATGAGCAGTTCTTC. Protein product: CASSPGQVGYNEQFF.

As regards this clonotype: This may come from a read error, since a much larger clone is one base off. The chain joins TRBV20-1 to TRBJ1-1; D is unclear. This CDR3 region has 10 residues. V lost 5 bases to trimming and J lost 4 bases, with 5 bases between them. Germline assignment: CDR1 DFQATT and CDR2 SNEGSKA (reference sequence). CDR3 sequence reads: CSAGFTEAFF. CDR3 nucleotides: TGCAGTGCTGGATTCACTGAAGCTTTCTTT.

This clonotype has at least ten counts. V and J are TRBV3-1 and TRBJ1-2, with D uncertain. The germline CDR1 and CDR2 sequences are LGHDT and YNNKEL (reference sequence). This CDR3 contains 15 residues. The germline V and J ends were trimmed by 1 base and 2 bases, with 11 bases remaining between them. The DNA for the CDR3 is TGTGCCAGCAGCCAAGTAGGGAGGGTGAACTATGGCTACACCTTC. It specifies CASSQVGRVNYGYTF.

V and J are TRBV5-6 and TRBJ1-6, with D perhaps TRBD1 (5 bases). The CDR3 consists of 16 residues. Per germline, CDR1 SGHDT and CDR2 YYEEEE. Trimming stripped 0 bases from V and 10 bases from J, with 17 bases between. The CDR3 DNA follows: TGTGCCAGCAGCTTGGGCTCCAGGGTGAGGGGCTCACCCCTCCACTTT. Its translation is CASSLGSRVRGSPLHF.

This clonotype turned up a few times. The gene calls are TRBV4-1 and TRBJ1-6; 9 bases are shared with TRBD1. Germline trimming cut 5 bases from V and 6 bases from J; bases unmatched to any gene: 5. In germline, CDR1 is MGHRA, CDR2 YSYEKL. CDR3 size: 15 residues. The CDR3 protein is CASSIAGQGNSPLHF. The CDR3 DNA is TGCGCCAGCAGCATTGCGGGACAGGGTAATTCACCCCTCCACTTT.

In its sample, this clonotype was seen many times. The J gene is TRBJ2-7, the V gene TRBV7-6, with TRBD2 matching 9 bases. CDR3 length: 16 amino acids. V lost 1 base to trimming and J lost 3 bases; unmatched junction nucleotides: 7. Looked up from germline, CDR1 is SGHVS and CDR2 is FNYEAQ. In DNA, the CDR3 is TGTGCCAGCAGCTTAGGTCAAGCGGGGGGCCTCTACGAGCAGTACTTC. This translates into CASSLGQAGGLYEQYF.

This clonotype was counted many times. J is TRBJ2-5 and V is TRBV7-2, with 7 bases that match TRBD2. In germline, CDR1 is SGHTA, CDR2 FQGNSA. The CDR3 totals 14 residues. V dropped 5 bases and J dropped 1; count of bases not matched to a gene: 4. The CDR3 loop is CASSAGEIQETQYF. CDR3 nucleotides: TGTGCCAGCAGCGCGGGGGAAATCCAAGAGACCCAGTACTTC.

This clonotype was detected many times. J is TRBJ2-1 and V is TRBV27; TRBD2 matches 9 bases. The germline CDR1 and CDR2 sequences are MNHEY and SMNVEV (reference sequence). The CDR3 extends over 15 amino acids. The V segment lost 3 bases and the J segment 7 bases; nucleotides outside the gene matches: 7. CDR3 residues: CASSLYAGGGNEQFF. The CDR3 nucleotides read TGTGCCAGCAGTTTGTACGCGGGGGGGGGAAATGAGCAGTTCTTC.

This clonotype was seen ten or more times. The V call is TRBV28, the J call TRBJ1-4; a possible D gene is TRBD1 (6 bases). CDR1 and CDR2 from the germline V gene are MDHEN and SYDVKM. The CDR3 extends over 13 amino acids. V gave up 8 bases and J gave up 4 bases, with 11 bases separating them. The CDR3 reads CASGRGLNEKLFF. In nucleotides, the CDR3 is TGTGCCAGCGGCAGGGGTCTTAATGAAAAACTGTTTTTT.

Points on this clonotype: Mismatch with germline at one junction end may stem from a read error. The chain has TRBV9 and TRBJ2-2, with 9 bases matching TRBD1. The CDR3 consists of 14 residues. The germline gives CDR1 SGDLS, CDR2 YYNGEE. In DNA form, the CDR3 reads TGTGCCAGCAGTACAGGGGGCGGCACCGGGGAGCGGTTTTTT. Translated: CASSTGGGTGERFF.

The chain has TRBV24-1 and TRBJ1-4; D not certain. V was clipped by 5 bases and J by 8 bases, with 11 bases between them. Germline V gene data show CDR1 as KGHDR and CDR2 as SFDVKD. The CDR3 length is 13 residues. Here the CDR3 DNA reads TGTGCCACCAGTGGGGAGGTTAGGGAAAAACTGTTTTTT. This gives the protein CATSGEVREKLFF.